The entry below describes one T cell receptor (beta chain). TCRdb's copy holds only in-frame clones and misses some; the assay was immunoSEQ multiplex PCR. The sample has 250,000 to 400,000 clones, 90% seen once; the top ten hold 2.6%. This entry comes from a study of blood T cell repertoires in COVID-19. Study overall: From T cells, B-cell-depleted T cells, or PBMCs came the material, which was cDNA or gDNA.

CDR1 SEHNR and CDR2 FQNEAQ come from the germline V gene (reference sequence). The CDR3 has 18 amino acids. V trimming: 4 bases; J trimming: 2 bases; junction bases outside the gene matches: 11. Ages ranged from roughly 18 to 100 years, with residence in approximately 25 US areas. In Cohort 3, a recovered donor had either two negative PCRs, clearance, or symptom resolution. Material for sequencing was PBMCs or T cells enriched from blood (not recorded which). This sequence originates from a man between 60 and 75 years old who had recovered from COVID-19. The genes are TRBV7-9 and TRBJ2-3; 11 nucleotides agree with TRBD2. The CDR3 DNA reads TGTGCCAGCAGCTCAGACGGTCTAGCGGGGGGCAACACAGATACGCAGTATTTT. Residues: CASSSDGLAGGNTDTQYF.